This is a list of T cell receptor beta chains from one sample in a study of blood T cell repertoires in COVID-19. The protocol was immunoSEQ multiplex PCR, while the TCRdb copy is restricted to in-frame clones and leaves out a portion. Among about 480,000 clones listed, approximately 86% were seen once. The sample was PBMCs or T cells enriched from blood (not recorded which). The receptor source for this set is a woman aged 55-75 years who had recovered from COVID-19. Each CDR3 is given with its conserved first and last residue. A D gene is named only where the DNA matches it firmly. Expanded clones get a size class; other rows say once, few or many, or leave the size out.

cdr3_aa cdr3_nt v_call d_call clone_size j_call
CASSLGQGAEAFF TGCGCCAGCAGTTTGGGACAGGGCGCTGAAGCTTTCTTT TRBV5-1 TRBD1 - TRBJ1-1
CASWRWGQRNEKLFF TGTGCCAGCTGGCGATGGGGGCAGCGGAATGAAAAACTGTTTTTT TRBV11-2 - - TRBJ1-4
CASSLDTGVSTEAFF TGTGCCAGCAGCCTAGATACAGGGGTGAGCACTGAAGCTTTCTTT TRBV7-6 TRBD1 - TRBJ1-1
CASSPPTGRNQPQHF TGTGCCAGCAGTCCCCCTACAGGGCGAAATCAGCCCCAGCATTTT TRBV27 - once TRBJ1-5
CASISSPGTGNTIYF TGTGCCAGCATCTCTTCCCCCGGGACAGGAAACACCATATATTTT TRBV6-5 - - TRBJ1-3
CALRYLGTGAYEQYF TGTGCCCTCAGGTATCTCGGGACAGGGGCCTACGAGCAGTACTTC TRBV6-5 TRBD1 - TRBJ2-7
CATSDPGQGGNQPQHF TGTGCCACCAGTGACCCCGGACAGGGAGGCAATCAGCCCCAGCATTTT TRBV24-1 TRBD1 - TRBJ1-5
CASSHRGGPDTQYF TGTGCCAGCAGCCACCGGGGGGGCCCCGATACGCAGTATTTT TRBV3-1/TRBV3-2 TRBD2 once TRBJ2-3
CASSQGAGWGTEAFF TGTGCCAGCAGCCAAGGGGCAGGGTGGGGCACTGAAGCTTTCTTT TRBV3-1/TRBV3-2 - - TRBJ1-1
CASSIQGDAWEKLFF TGTGCCAGTAGTATACAGGGGGATGCATGGGAAAAACTGTTTTTT TRBV19 TRBD1 - TRBJ1-4
CASSLGAVYNSPLHF TGCGCCAGCAGCTTAGGGGCGGTTTATAATTCACCCCTCCACTTT TRBV5-1 - - TRBJ1-6
CASSQGRGTEAFF TGTGCCAGTAGCCAGGGTAGGGGCACTGAAGCTTTCTTT TRBV19 - - TRBJ1-1
CASSEVGTRNEKLFF TGTGCCAGCAGTGAAGTAGGAACCAGGAATGAAAAACTGTTTTTT TRBV2 - - TRBJ1-4
CASSPRPRVEGYTF TGTGCCAGCAGTCCTCGGCCACGCGTGGAGGGCTACACCTTC TRBV27 - few TRBJ1-2
CASSPPGGDNTGELFF TGTGCCAGCAGTCCCCCAGGGGGCGATAACACCGGGGAGCTGTTTTTT TRBV28 TRBD1 - TRBJ2-2
CATRQGNTEAFF TGTGCCACACGACAGGGGAACACTGAAGCTTTCTTT TRBV3-1/TRBV3-2 TRBD1 - TRBJ1-1
CASSVGGRAGANVLTF TGTGCCAGCAGCGTAGGAGGCAGGGCCGGGGCCAACGTCCTGACTTTC TRBV9 - few TRBJ2-6
CASSLAGSTGELFF TGTGCCAGCAGTTTAGCAGGGTCCACCGGGGAGCTGTTTTTT TRBV27 - once TRBJ2-2
CASMTRDLNEKLFF TGTGCCAGCATGACCCGGGATCTTAATGAAAAACTGTTTTTT TRBV2 - - TRBJ1-4
CASSFPDRGPNTEAFF TGTGCCAGCAGCTTCCCCGACAGGGGGCCAAACACTGAAGCTTTCTTT TRBV11-2 TRBD1 - TRBJ1-1
CASSSQGNTEAFF TGCGCCAGCAGCTCTCAGGGGAACACTGAAGCTTTCTTT TRBV5-1 - once TRBJ1-1
CASSLGPPEGQYF TGCGCCAGCAGCTTGGGACCCCCGGAGGGCCAGTACTTC TRBV5-1 - - TRBJ2-5
CASRSGTVRLYGYTF TGTGCCAGCAGGTCCGGGACAGTGCGGCTCTATGGCTACACCTTC TRBV5-6 TRBD1 - TRBJ1-2
CAISGTGPNEQFF TGTGCCATCAGTGGGACAGGGCCCAATGAGCAGTTCTTC TRBV10-3 TRBD1 - TRBJ2-1
CATSDPSSGSSSYNEQFF TGTGCCACCAGTGATCCTTCTAGCGGGTCGAGCTCCTACAATGAGCAGTTCTTC TRBV24-1 TRBD2 - TRBJ2-1
CASSPLMNTEAFF TGTGCCAGTAGTCCCCTTATGAACACTGAAGCTTTCTTT TRBV19 - - TRBJ1-1
CASSVAQGATDTQYF TGCGCCAGCAGTGTGGCACAGGGTGCGACAGATACGCAGTATTTT TRBV10-1 - - TRBJ2-3
CATSDPRANEKLFF TGTGCCACCAGTGACCCCAGGGCTAATGAAAAACTGTTTTTT TRBV24-1 - - TRBJ1-4
CASSHRGFDSPLHF TGTGCCAGCAGCCACAGGGGTTTCGATTCACCCCTCCACTTT TRBV11-3 TRBD1 - TRBJ1-6
CASSPGGAPRRF TGTGCCAGCAGCCCCGGGGGGGCCCCTCGTAGGTTC TRBV7-9 TRBD2 - TRBJ2-7
CASSSRSPGVTDTQYF TGTGCCAGCAGCTCCCGAAGTCCAGGGGTCACAGATACGCAGTATTTT TRBV7-2 - - TRBJ2-3
CASTSLGTGGYGYTF TGTGCCAGCACCAGCTTGGGGACAGGGGGATATGGCTACACCTTC TRBV9 TRBD1 - TRBJ1-2
CASSLGAGQGAPNTGELFF TGTGCCAGCAGCTTAGGCGCAGGACAGGGGGCGCCGAACACCGGGGAGCTGTTTTTT TRBV11-3 TRBD1 few TRBJ2-2
CASSPSGVGETQYF TGTGCCAGCAGCCCCTCGGGGGTGGGAGAGACCCAGTACTTC TRBV3-1/TRBV3-2 - - TRBJ2-5
CAIGGSVAAQETQYF TGTGCCATCGGCGGAAGCGTAGCGGCCCAAGAGACCCAGTACTTC TRBV10-3 - - TRBJ2-5
CASSSSAIRDTQYF TGTGCCAGCAGTTCTAGCGCTATACGGGATACGCAGTATTTT TRBV28 - once TRBJ2-3
CASSMAPLYYGYTF TGTGCCAGTAGTATGGCACCGTTATACTATGGCTACACCTTC TRBV19 - - TRBJ1-2
CASSHDRGPDTQYF TGTGCCAGCAGCCATGACAGGGGGCCGGATACGCAGTATTTT TRBV7-9 TRBD1 - TRBJ2-3
CASSGRGVTEAFF TGTGCCAGCAGCGGGCGGGGGGTCACTGAAGCTTTCTTT TRBV2 - - TRBJ1-1
CASSLGLAGAFNTDTQYF TGTGCCAGCAGCTTGGGACTAGCGGGGGCCTTTAACACAGATACGCAGTATTTT TRBV7-6 TRBD2 - TRBJ2-3
CASSSDRPIMGNTIYF TGTGCCAGCAGTTCGGACAGGCCAATTATGGGGAACACCATATATTTT TRBV6-5 TRBD1 - TRBJ1-3
CASSFRLAGGPYNEQFF TGCGCCAGCAGCTTCAGACTAGCGGGGGGCCCCTACAATGAGCAGTTCTTC TRBV5-1 TRBD2 - TRBJ2-1
CSVNRDREDQPQHF TGCAGCGTCAACCGGGACAGAGAAGATCAGCCCCAGCATTTT TRBV29-1 TRBD1 - TRBJ1-5
CASSQKGGSTAEAFF TGTGCCAGCTCTCAGAAGGGAGGATCTACTGCTGAAGCTTTCTTT TRBV18 - - TRBJ1-1
CASLGQPTEAFF TGTGCCAGCCTTGGACAGCCTACTGAAGCTTTCTTT TRBV25-1 - - TRBJ1-1
CASSIQGGRGGYTF TGTGCCAGTAGTATACAGGGAGGAAGAGGCGGCTACACCTTC TRBV19 - few TRBJ1-2
CASRPPGQRTNNEQFF TGTGCCAGCAGGCCTCCGGGACAGAGAACCAACAATGAGCAGTTCTTC TRBV7-9 TRBD1 - TRBJ2-1
CASSYGQGAYEQYF TGTGCCAGCAGCTACGGACAGGGAGCCTACGAGCAGTACTTC TRBV11-2 TRBD1 - TRBJ2-7
CASSLALSGTGYTF TGTGCCAGCAGCTTAGCGCTTTCCGGGACAGGGTACACCTTC TRBV7-2 TRBD1 - TRBJ1-2
CASTFGDSRPVSQFF TGTGCCAGCACCTTTGGGGACTCGAGGCCCGTCTCGCAGTTCTTC TRBV6-5 - - TRBJ2-1
CASSWLAGGLYEQYF TGTGCCAGCAGCTGGCTAGCGGGGGGGCTCTACGAGCAGTACTTC TRBV7-6 TRBD2 - TRBJ2-7
CASSTDSRKGYTF TGTGCCAGCAGCACCGACAGCCGCAAGGGCTACACCTTC TRBV7-2 - - TRBJ1-2
CASSPGTEAFF TGTGCCAGCAGCCCCGGTACTGAAGCTTTCTTT TRBV7-9 - few TRBJ1-1